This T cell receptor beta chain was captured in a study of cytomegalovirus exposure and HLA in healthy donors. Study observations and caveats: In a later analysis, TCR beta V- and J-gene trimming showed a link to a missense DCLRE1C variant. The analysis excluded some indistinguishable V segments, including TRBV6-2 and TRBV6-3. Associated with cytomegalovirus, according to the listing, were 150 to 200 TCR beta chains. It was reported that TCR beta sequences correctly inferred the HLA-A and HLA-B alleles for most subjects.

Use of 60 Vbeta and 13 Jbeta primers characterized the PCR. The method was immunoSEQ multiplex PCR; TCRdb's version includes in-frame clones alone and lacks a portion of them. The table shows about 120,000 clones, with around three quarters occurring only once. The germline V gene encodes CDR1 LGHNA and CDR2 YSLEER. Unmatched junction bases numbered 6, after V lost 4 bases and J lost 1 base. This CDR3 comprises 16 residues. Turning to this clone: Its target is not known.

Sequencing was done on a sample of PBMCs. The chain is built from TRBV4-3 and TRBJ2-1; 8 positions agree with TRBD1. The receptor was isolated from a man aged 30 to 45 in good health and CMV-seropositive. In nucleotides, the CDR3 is TGCGCCAGCAGCCCCACGACAGGGGTTTCCTACAATGAGCAGTTCTTC. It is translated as CASSPTTGVSYNEQFF.